Shown below are 29 T cell receptor beta chains from a single sample sequenced in a study of blood T cell repertoires in COVID-19 (dated by TCRdb to about 2020). Receptors were amplified or captured by the immunoSEQ multiplex PCR assay. This immuneACCESS table, as held by TCRdb, lists in-frame sequences with V and J called but not all clones. Of the missing ones, under half trace to an unresolved V gene in checked studies; the others have no known cause. A total of some 130,000 clones appear in this sample, about 83% of them only once. The ten largest clones capture 8% to 10% of the sample. Sequences were obtained from peripheral blood. These TCRs come from a man aged 40-49 years with active or convalescent COVID-19.

This chain joins TRBV6-6 and TRBJ1-1, with a weak D call TRBD1 (5 bases). The CDR3 runs to 14 residues. Germline V gene data show CDR1 as MNHNY and CDR2 as SVGAGI (reference sequence). Deletions cut 7 bases from V and 3 bases from J, with 15 bases between. CDR3 loop: CASTLNGGYTEAFF. In nucleotides, the CDR3 is TGTGCCAGCACCCTAAATGGGGGGTACACTGAAGCTTTCTTT.

This clone has more than one count but fewer than ten. CDR3 nucleotides: TGTGCCAGCAGTGCGGGGACAGGTCATGGCTACACCTTC. Encoded protein: CASSAGTGHGYTF. The rearrangement links TRBV27 to TRBJ1-2; TRBD1 matches 8 bases. The CDR3 runs to 13 residues. The V gene end was trimmed by 5 bases and the J gene end by 6 bases; junction bases not matched to a gene: 5. CDR1 is MNHEY and CDR2 is SMNVEV in the germline V gene (reference sequence).

The V and J genes are TRBV18 and TRBJ2-5; 9 bases agree with TRBD2. With 6 bases clipped from V and 7 bases from J, the junction kept 3 bases outside the gene matches. Germline CDR1 is KGHSH and CDR2 is LQKENI. The CDR3 runs to 12 residues. The CDR3 loop reads CASSPAGGTQYF. The CDR3 coding sequence is TGTGCCAGCTCCCCAGCGGGGGGGACCCAGTACTTC.

The V call is TRBV2, the J call TRBJ2-5; no clear D. CDR3 length: 12 residues. Looked up from germline, CDR1 is SNHLY and CDR2 is FYNNEI. V dropped 4 bases and J dropped 3 bases, with 6 bases sitting between them. CDR3: CASSVTEETQYF. Here the CDR3 DNA reads TGTGCCAGCAGTGTGACTGAAGAGACCCAGTACTTC.

The gene calls are TRBV11-2 and TRBJ2-5; 9 bases are a match to TRBD1. Per germline, CDR1 SGHAT and CDR2 FQNNGV. This CDR3 has 17 residues. V shed 5 bases and J 1 base; nucleotides not matched to a gene: 11. The CDR3 loop reads CASSRRQGGAPQETQYF. Written as DNA, the CDR3 is TGTGCCAGCAGCCGACGACAGGGGGGCGCCCCCCAAGAGACCCAGTACTTC.

This chain links TRBV18 with TRBJ1-2; D remains unclear. V lost 3 bases and J 7 bases, leaving 12 bases between the germline ends. The CDR3 has 13 residues. Per the germline V gene, CDR1 is KGHSH and CDR2 is LQKENI. CDR3 protein: CASSPSLSLGYTF. Written as DNA, the CDR3 is TGTGCCAGCTCACCGAGTCTCTCCCTTGGCTACACCTTC.

V usage is TRBV11-2 and J usage is TRBJ2-2; TRBD1 is a possible D gene (5 bases). Germline assignment: CDR1 SGHAT and CDR2 FQNNGV. The CDR3 has 13 amino acids. Trimming took off 5 bases at V and 6 bases at J, with 10 bases between the two ends. In DNA, the CDR3 is TGTGCCAGCAGCACCTCAGGGCCCGGGGAGCTGTTTTTT. Encoded protein: CASSTSGPGELFF.

The chain couples TRBV4-3 to TRBJ2-3, with 14 positions matching TRBD2. Germline assignment: CDR1 LGHNA and CDR2 YSLEER. V trimming: 1 base; J trimming: 0 bases; junction bases outside the gene matches: 9. The CDR3 has 20 amino acids. CDR3: CASSQAPGLAGGTSTDTQYF. The CDR3 nucleotides read TGCGCCAGCAGCCAAGCCCCCGGACTAGCGGGGGGCACTAGCACAGATACGCAGTATTTT.

The chain joins TRBV7-9 to TRBJ1-2; D perhaps matches TRBD1 (6 bases). CDR1 and CDR2 (germline): SEHNR, FQNEAQ (reference sequence). The CDR3 contains 17 residues. Trimming took off 1 base at V and 3 bases at J, with 18 bases between the two ends. Written as DNA, the CDR3 is TGTGCCAGCAGCTTAGTGGCCCTCGGGACAACGGACTATGGCTACACCTTC. This codes for CASSLVALGTTDYGYTF.

V usage is TRBV19 and J usage is TRBJ2-1; 9 bases map to TRBD2. The CDR3 runs to 15 residues. In germline, CDR1 is LNHDA, CDR2 SQIVND (reference sequence). Trimming cost V 6 bases and J 4 bases; bases outside gene matches: 7. CDR3 loop: CASRGSSGGYNEQFF. The DNA of the CDR3 is TGTGCCAGTAGAGGGAGTAGCGGGGGATACAATGAGCAGTTCTTC.

This chain's CDR3 is CASSYETGRDTEAFF. The CDR3 DNA reads as TGTGCCAGCAGTTACGAGACAGGGAGAGACACTGAAGCTTTCTTT. The chain joins TRBV6-6 to TRBJ1-1; 7 bases fit TRBD1. CDR3 size: 15 residues. Germline values: CDR1 MNHNY, CDR2 SVGAGI (reference sequence). With 2 bases clipped from V and 3 bases from J, the junction kept 6 bases outside the gene matches.

J is TRBJ2-1 and V is TRBV14; possible D gene TRBD2, 7 bases. Per the germline V gene, CDR1 is SGHDN and CDR2 is FVKESK. There are 14 residues in the CDR3. Trimming cost V 2 bases and J 8 bases, with 13 bases left between them. The CDR3 sequence: CASSQNWGGYEQFF. The CDR3 region has the DNA TGTGCCAGCAGCCAAAACTGGGGGGGCTATGAGCAGTTCTTC.

V gene TRBV7-8 combines with J gene TRBJ1-5, with D perhaps matching TRBD1 (5 bases). CDR3 length: 16 residues. V lost 5 bases and J 9 bases, leaving 23 bases between the germline ends. The V gene's germline CDR1 is SGHVS and CDR2 FQNEAQ. The CDR3 bases are TGTGCCAGCAGCCAAGGTAGTTGGACATTTCTAGGGCCCCAGCATTTT. This codes for CASSQGSWTFLGPQHF.

The V and J genes are TRBV5-1 and TRBJ1-1; D not resolved. V lost 0 bases, J lost 1 base, and 10 bases lay in between. The CDR3 sequence is 15 residues long. CDR1 and CDR2 from the germline V gene are SGHRS and YFSETQ. The CDR3 reads CASSLEAGRNTEAFF. CDR3 in DNA: TGCGCCAGCAGCTTGGAAGCTGGGAGGAACACTGAAGCTTTCTTT.

This chain connects TRBV7-9 to TRBJ2-1; D call uncertain. The CDR3 spans 17 residues. Trimming cost V 6 bases and J 0 bases, with 18 bases left between them. The germline CDR1 and CDR2 sequences are SEHNR and FQNEAQ (reference sequence). CDR3 amino acids: CASRPWKTSSSYNEQFF. The CDR3, as DNA: TGTGCCAGCAGGCCTTGGAAAACCTCTAGCTCCTACAATGAGCAGTTCTTC.

This clone was picked up a small number of times. This chain links TRBV19 with TRBJ1-1, with D possibly being TRBD1 (5 bases). The germline CDR1 and CDR2 sequences are LNHDA and SQIVND (reference sequence). Trimming removed 6 bases from V and 1 base from J, with 9 bases in between. The CDR3 totals 13 residues. The CDR3 nucleotides read TGTGCCAGTAGCCAGGGCCGGAACACTGAAGCTTTCTTT. It encodes CASSQGRNTEAFF.

This clone was observed a handful of times. The rearrangement joins TRBV27 to TRBJ2-5, with TRBD2 identical over 10 bases. CDR3 length: 13 residues. The junction had 6 bases not matched to a gene; V was cut back by 9 bases and J by 5 bases. CDR1 and CDR2 (germline): MNHEY, SMNVEV (reference sequence). CDR3 coding DNA: TGTGCCAGAAACTCACTAGCGGGGGAGACCCAGTACTTC. It specifies CARNSLAGETQYF.

The chain has TRBV27 and TRBJ2-5; TRBD1 matches at 7 bases. In germline, CDR1 is MNHEY, CDR2 SMNVEV (reference sequence). The CDR3 is made up of 15 amino acids. The J segment lost 1 base and the V segment lost 5 bases, leaving 7 bases of the junction unmatched. CDR3: CASSSNRGAQETQYF. The CDR3 DNA follows: TGTGCCAGCAGTAGTAACAGGGGCGCCCAAGAGACCCAGTACTTC.

In its sample, this clone was seen a few times. This chain joins TRBV7-2 and TRBJ2-5; perhaps TRBD1 as D (5 bases). The ends were cut back, 0 bases at V and 4 bases at J, with 6 bases in the middle. Per the germline V gene, CDR1 is SGHTA and CDR2 is FQGNSA. The CDR3 consists of 13 residues. CDR3 residues: CASSLAGAETQYF. CDR3 bases: TGTGCCAGCAGCTTAGCAGGGGCAGAGACCCAGTACTTC.

The chain couples TRBV18 to TRBJ2-7; a possible D gene is TRBD2 (5 bases). The V and J ends lost 3 bases and 7 bases respectively, with 13 bases between them. In germline, CDR1 is KGHSH, CDR2 LQKENI. The CDR3 is 13 amino acids. The CDR3 sequence is CASSPTEVGEQYF. In DNA form, the CDR3 reads TGTGCCAGCTCACCCACGGAGGTTGGGGAGCAGTACTTC. Full variable domain (missing parts from reference TRBV18 and TRBJ2-7): NAGVMQNPRHLVRRRGQEARLRCSPMKGHSHVYWYRQLPEEGLKFMVYLQKENIIDESGMPKERFSAEFPKEGPSILRIQQVVRGDSAAYFCASSPTEVGEQYFGPGTRLTVT.

The chain couples TRBV5-4 to TRBJ1-4; 8 bases fit TRBD1. Germline V CDR1 and CDR2: SGHNT, YYREEE (reference sequence). This CDR3 comprises 15 residues. The V gene end was trimmed by 4 bases and the J gene end by 7 bases; junction bases not matched to a gene: 9. The CDR3 reads CASSRSGQGPEKLFF. The CDR3 DNA sequence: TGTGCCAGCAGCCGAAGCGGACAGGGACCTGAAAAACTGTTTTTT.

The gene calls are TRBV10-3 and TRBJ1-2, with D hard to call. The V gene's germline CDR1 is ENHRY and CDR2 SYGVKD. V lost 8 bases to trimming and J lost 0 bases, with 16 bases between them. The CDR3 sequence is 15 residues long. CDR3 amino acids: CAIGTVAVPNYGYTF. For the CDR3, the DNA is TGTGCCATCGGAACGGTAGCAGTACCTAACTATGGCTACACCTTC.

This clone was observed a handful of times. The chain carries TRBV6-5 and TRBJ1-5, with 7 bases lining up with TRBD1. This CDR3 has 14 amino acids. Germline V gene sequence: CDR1 MNHEY, CDR2 SVGAGI. The junction had 10 bases not matched to a gene; V was cut back by 7 bases and J by 7 bases. Here the CDR3 DNA reads TGTGCCAGCACGAGGGGGCTCGCAATACAGCCCCAGCATTTT. As protein: CASTRGLAIQPQHF.

The rearrangement uses TRBV6-5 and TRBJ2-5; 13 positions agree with TRBD2. CDR1 and CDR2 from the germline V gene are MNHEY and SVGAGI. After removal of 0 bases from V and 3 bases from J, the junction contained 1 base not matched to a gene. This CDR3 is 16 amino acids long. CDR3 amino acids: CASSYSTSGGKETQYF. For the CDR3, the DNA is TGTGCCAGCAGTTACTCGACTAGCGGGGGGAAAGAGACCCAGTACTTC.

The chain combines TRBV25-1 with TRBJ2-7; 10 bases match TRBD2. Germline loops: CDR1 MGHDK, CDR2 SYGVNS. The CDR3 contains 16 residues. The V and J ends lost 5 bases and 0 bases, in that order; junction bases with no gene match: 7. As DNA, the CDR3 is TGTGCCAGCAGTCCCCAAGCGGGGGGGTTCTCCTACGAGCAGTACTTC. This translates into CASSPQAGGFSYEQYF.

V is TRBV19 and J is TRBJ2-7; 9 nucleotides match TRBD2. The trim removed 6 bases at V and 5 bases at J, leaving 8 bases unmatched. The CDR3 consists of 14 residues. From germline, CDR1 is LNHDA and CDR2 SQIVND (reference sequence). CDR3 in amino acids: CASSSTGTSNEQYF. CDR3 bases: TGTGCCAGTAGCTCAACCGGGACTAGCAACGAGCAGTACTTC. The entire variable domain, with the rest obtained from reference TRBV19 and TRBJ2-7, is as follows: DGGITQSPKYLFRKEGQNVTLSCEQNLNHDAMYWYRQDPGQGLRLIYYSQIVNDFQKGDIAEGYSVSREKKESFPLTVTSAQKNPTAFYLCASSSTGTSNEQYFGPGTRLTVT.

J is TRBJ1-4 and V is TRBV29-1; no clear D gene. The CDR3 has 14 residues. Trimming cost V 3 bases and J 8 bases, with 16 bases left between them. In germline, CDR1 is SQVTM, CDR2 ANQGSEA. The chain's CDR3 is CSVDPTERAEKLFF. CDR3 bases: TGCAGCGTTGATCCCACAGAGCGGGCCGAAAAACTGTTTTTT.

In this sample, this clone turned up once. The chain employs TRBV11-2 and TRBJ1-1, with D uncertain. V lost 1 base and J 3 bases, leaving 9 bases between the germline ends. This CDR3 contains 14 residues. Germline V lookup: CDR1 SGHAT, CDR2 FQNNGV. The CDR3 reads CASSLGRRDTEAFF. The DNA for the CDR3 is TGTGCCAGCAGCTTAGGGAGGAGGGACACTGAAGCTTTCTTT. Combining the CDR3 with reference TRBV11-2 and TRBJ1-1 gives the whole variable domain EAGVAQSPRYKIIEKRQSVAFWCNPISGHATLYWYQQILGQGPKLLIQFQNNGVVDDSQLPKDRFSAERLKGVDSTLKIQPAKLEDSAVYLCASSLGRRDTEAFFGQGTRLTVV.

The chain links TRBV5-1 to TRBJ2-7; the match to TRBD2 covers 8 bases. V lost 2 bases to trimming and J lost 0 bases; unmatched junction nucleotides: 1. CDR1 SGHRS and CDR2 YFSETQ come from the germline V gene. The CDR3 consists of 14 residues. CDR3 sequence (DNA): TGCGCCAGCAGCTTTGGACTAGCCTCCTACGAGCAGTACTTC. It specifies CASSFGLASYEQYF.